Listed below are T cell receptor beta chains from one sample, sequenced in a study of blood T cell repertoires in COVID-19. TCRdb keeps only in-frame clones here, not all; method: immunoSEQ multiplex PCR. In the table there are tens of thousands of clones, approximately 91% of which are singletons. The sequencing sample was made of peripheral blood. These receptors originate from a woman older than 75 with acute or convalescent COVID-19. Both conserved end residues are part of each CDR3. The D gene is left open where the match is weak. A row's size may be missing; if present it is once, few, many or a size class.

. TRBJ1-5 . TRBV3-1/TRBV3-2 TGTGCCAGCAGCCAAGTGGCGGGCCAGGGGAATCAGCCCCAGCATTTT CASSQVAGQGNQPQHF
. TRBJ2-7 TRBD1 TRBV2 TGTGCCAGCAATAGACAGGGGGAGCAGTACTTC CASNRQGEQYF
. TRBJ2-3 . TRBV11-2 TGTGCCAGCAGCCGGGGTGGTGTCGGCACCGCGGATACGCAGTATTTT CASSRGGVGTADTQYF
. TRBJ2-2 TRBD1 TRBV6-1 TGTGCCAGCAGCGAAACAGGACAGGGGTACTACACCGGGGAGCTGTTTTTT CASSETGQGYYTGELFF
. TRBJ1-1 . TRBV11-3 TGTGCCAGCAGCGTCGACCAGGGACACAAAGCTTTCTTT CASSVDQGHKAFF
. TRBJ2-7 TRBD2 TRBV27 TGTGCCAGCAGTACTACTAGCGGGATGTCCTACGAGCAGTACTTC CASSTTSGMSYEQYF
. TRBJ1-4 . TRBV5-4 TGTGCCAGCAGCCGGTGGGGGCCTAGCCCAACTAATGAAAAACTGTTTTTT CASSRWGPSPTNEKLFF
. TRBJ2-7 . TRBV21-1 TGTGCCAGCAATTTTCTCCGACAGGAAAAAACTCACGGCGACGAGCAGTACTTC CASNFLRQEKTHGDEQYF
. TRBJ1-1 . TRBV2 TGTGCCAGCAGTGAATTAGGCGGGGGGAACACTGAAGCTTTCTTT CASSELGGGNTEAFF
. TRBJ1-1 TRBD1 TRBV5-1 TGCGCCAGCAGCTTGGAGGGGGGACAGGGAGAAGCTTTCTTT CASSLEGGQGEAFF
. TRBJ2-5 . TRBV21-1 TGTGCCAGCAGCAAAGCGGGAGGGGGACAGGCGGTGGTCCACCAAGAGACCCAGTACTTC CASSKAGGGQAVVHQETQYF
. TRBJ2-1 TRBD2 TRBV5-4 TGTGCCAGCAGCTTGGGGGGGACTAGCGGTAGCTCCTACAATGAGCAGTTCTTC CASSLGGTSGSSYNEQFF
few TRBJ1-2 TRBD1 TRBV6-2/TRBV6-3 TGTGCCAGCATCCCGGGACAGGGTATCCTCTTTCGCGATGGCTACACCTTC CASIPGQGILFRDGYTF
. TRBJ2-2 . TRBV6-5 TGTGCCAGCAGTAAGAGAGTCACCGGGGAGCTGTTTTTT CASSKRVTGELFF
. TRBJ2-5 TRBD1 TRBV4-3 TGCGCCAGCAGCCAAAGGCCGGGACAGGGAGAGACCCAGTACTTC CASSQRPGQGETQYF
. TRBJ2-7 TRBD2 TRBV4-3 TGCGCCAGCAGCCAAGCGACTAGCGCCTCCTACGAGCAGTACTTC CASSQATSASYEQYF
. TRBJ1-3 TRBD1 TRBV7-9 TGTGCCAGCAGCTTAGATGCAGGGGGAAACTCTGGAAACACCATATATTTT CASSLDAGGNSGNTIYF
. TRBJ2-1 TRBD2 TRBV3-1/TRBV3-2 TGTGCCAGCAGCCCAAGAGGCGGCGGGAGCTCCTACAATGAGCAGTTCTTC CASSPRGGGSSYNEQFF
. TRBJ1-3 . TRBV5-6 TGTGCCAGCAGCTTAAGTCCAGGGGATATAAGCTCTGGAAACACCATATATTTT CASSLSPGDISSGNTIYF
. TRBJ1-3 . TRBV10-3 TGTGCCATCAGTGCACGGGAGAGAAACACCATATATTTT CAISARERNTIYF
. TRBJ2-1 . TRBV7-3 TGTGCCAGCAGCTCCTCTCTAGCCCAAACAAGGAATGAGCAGTTCTTC CASSSSLAQTRNEQFF
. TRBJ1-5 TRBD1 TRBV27 TGTGCCAGCAGTTTATTTGGGACAGTTAGCAATCAGCCCCAGCATTTT CASSLFGTVSNQPQHF
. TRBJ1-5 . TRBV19 TGTGCCAGTAGTTCTCGGGAGGGCCAGCCCCAGCATTTT CASSSREGQPQHF
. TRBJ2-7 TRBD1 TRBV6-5 TGTGCCAGCAGTTACCTGACAGGGTCCTACGAGCAGTACTTC CASSYLTGSYEQYF
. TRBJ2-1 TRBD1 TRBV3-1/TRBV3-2 TGTGCCAGCAGCCGAGGGGACAGGTACAATGAGCAGTTCTTC CASSRGDRYNEQFF
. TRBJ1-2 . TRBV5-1 TGCGCCAGCAGCTTGGGCTCGGGAGCATACGGCTACACCTTC CASSLGSGAYGYTF